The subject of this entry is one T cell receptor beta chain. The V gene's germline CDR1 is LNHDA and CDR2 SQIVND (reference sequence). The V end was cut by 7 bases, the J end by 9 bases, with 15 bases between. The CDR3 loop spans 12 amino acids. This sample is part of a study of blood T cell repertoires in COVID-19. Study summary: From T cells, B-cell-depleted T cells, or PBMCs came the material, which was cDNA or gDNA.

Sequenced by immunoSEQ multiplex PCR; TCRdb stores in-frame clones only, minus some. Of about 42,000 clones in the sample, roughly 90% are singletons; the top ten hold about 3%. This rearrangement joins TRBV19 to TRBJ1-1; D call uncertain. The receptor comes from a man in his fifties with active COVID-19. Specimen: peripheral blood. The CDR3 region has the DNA TGTGCCAGTACCGGGGTGAGGGCAAAAGCTTTCTTT. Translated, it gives CASTGVRAKAFF.